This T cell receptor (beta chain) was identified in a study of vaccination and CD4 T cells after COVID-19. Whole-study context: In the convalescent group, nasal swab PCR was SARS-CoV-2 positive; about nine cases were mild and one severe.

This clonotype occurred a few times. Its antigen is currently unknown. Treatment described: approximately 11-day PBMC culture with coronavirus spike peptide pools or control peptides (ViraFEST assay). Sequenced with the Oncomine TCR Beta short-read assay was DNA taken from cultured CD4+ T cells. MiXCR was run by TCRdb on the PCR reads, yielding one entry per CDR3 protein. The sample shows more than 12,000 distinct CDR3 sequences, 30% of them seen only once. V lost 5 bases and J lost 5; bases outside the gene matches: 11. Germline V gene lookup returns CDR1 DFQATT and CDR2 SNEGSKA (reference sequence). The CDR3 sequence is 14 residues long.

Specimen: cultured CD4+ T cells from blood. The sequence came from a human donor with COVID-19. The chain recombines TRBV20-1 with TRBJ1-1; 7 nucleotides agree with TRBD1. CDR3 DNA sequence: TGCAGTGCTGTCCGGGACAGAGGATTTACTGAAGCTTTCTTT. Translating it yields CSAVRDRGFTEAFF.